These 21 T cell receptor beta chains were sequenced from one sample in a study of human T cells and chemical hapten exposure. TCRdb reprocessed the 5' RACE reads with MiXCR, giving one entry per CDR3 protein. The sample carries about 140,000 distinct CDR3 sequences, 4.1% recorded once. RNA extraction used unfractionated whole blood as the source of total RNA. The receptors here all came from a female donor in good health.

At least ten counts were recorded for this clonotype. The rearrangement joins TRBV18 to TRBJ1-4, with 10 bases identical to TRBD1. Trimming removed 4 bases from V and 11 bases from J; junction bases left unmatched: 4. CDR3 size: 13 residues. Germline CDR1 reads KGHSH; CDR2 reads LQKENI. CDR3 DNA sequence: TGTGCCAGCTCACGGGGGACAGGGGATAAACTGTTTTTT. Translating it yields CASSRGTGDKLFF.

Ten or more counts support this clonotype. V gene TRBV20-1 combines with J gene TRBJ1-2; TRBD1 matches 10 bases. The CDR3 spans 15 residues. V was pared by 2 bases and J by 8 bases, with 11 bases of the junction left unmatched. Per the germline V gene, CDR1 is DFQATT and CDR2 is SNEGSKA (reference sequence). In DNA, the CDR3 is TGCAGTGCTAGAAAAATCCGACAGGGGGCGTTGGGCTACACCTTC. This sequence encodes CSARKIRQGALGYTF.

This clonotype was counted ten times or more. The chain has TRBV28 and TRBJ2-7; either TRBD1 or TRBD2 may supply D (5 bases each). The CDR3 is made up of 15 amino acids. Germline V gene sequence: CDR1 MDHEN, CDR2 SYDVKM. Trimming removed 3 bases from V and 0 bases from J, with 12 bases in between. DNA for the CDR3: TGTGCCAGCAGTTTGAGGGACGTAAGCTCCTACGAGCAGTACTTC. Its protein is CASSLRDVSSYEQYF.

The rearrangement joins TRBV12-3 or TRBV12-4 to TRBJ1-1; 7 positions agree with TRBD1. V was pared by 0 bases and J by 3 bases, with 13 bases of the junction left unmatched. This CDR3 spans 18 amino acids. The CDR3 nucleotides read TGTGCCAGCAGTTTAGCGTGGAGGGGGCGGAATCGGTACACTGAAGCTTTCTTT. Protein sequence: CASSLAWRGRNRYTEAFF.

At least ten counts were recorded for this clonotype. The chain has TRBV7-2 and TRBJ2-1, with D maybe TRBD1 (5 bases). Germline-derived CDR1 and CDR2 are SGHTA and FQGNSA. This CDR3 comprises 17 residues. V lost 4 bases to trimming and J lost 0 bases, with 16 bases between them. The CDR3 coding sequence is TGTGCCAGCAGCTCCCGACCTCGACAGAGCTCCTACAATGAGCAGTTCTTC. Its translation is CASSSRPRQSSYNEQFF.

There are many counts of this clonotype. This chain joins TRBV6-6 and TRBJ1-2; 10 nucleotides line up with TRBD1. Germline V gene data show CDR1 as MNHNY and CDR2 as SVGAGI (reference sequence). V shed 5 bases, J shed 2 bases, and the junction held 2 bases outside the gene matches. The CDR3 length is 14 residues. As DNA, the CDR3 is TGTGCCAGCAGTCAGGGACAGGGGAACTATGGCTACACCTTC. It translates to CASSQGQGNYGYTF.

This clonotype was seen ten or more times. This chain connects TRBV28 to TRBJ1-5, with D hard to call. The germline CDR1 and CDR2 sequences are MDHEN and SYDVKM. V was shortened by 1 base and J by 4 bases, with 11 bases between the two germline ends. The CDR3 runs to 15 residues. The CDR3 DNA is TGTGCCAGCAGTTTATTCTTAAGGAGTAATCAGCCCCAGCATTTT. Its translation is CASSLFLRSNQPQHF.

This clonotype was counted ten times or more. The chain is built from TRBV24-1 and TRBJ2-1; D might be TRBD1 or TRBD2, each matching 5 bases. The CDR3 is 14 residues long. Trimming took 8 bases from V and 8 from J, leaving 18 bases between them. Germline CDR1 and CDR2: KGHDR and SFDVKD. CDR3 amino acids: CATNGLTGTDEQFF. In DNA form, the CDR3 reads TGTGCCACCAATGGATTAACGGGGACGGATGAGCAGTTCTTC.

This clonotype occurred many times. The chain carries TRBV2 and TRBJ2-1; possibly TRBD1 for D (6 bases). The V end lost 7 bases, the J end lost 8 bases, and 18 bases lay between the germline ends. CDR3 length: 14 residues. Germline CDR1 is SNHLY and CDR2 is FYNNEI. The chain's CDR3 is CASNDRLGADEQFF. CDR3 DNA sequence: TGTGCCAGCAACGACAGGCTTGGGGCCGATGAGCAGTTCTTC.

This clonotype has at least ten counts. V usage is TRBV6-2 or TRBV6-3 and J usage is TRBJ1-5; D is unclear. The CDR3 covers 18 residues. Germline V CDR1 and CDR2: MNHEY, SVGEGT. Trimming removed 0 bases from V and 1 base from J, with 16 bases in between. CDR3 residues: CASSYSRLKVRSNQPQHF. In DNA form, the CDR3 reads TGTGCCAGCAGTTACTCGAGATTAAAGGTTCGGAGCAATCAGCCCCAGCATTTT.

Ten or more counts support this clonotype. The V and J genes are TRBV5-1 and TRBJ2-3; D remains ambiguous. The V end lost 0 bases, the J end lost 8 bases, and 7 bases lay between the germline ends. In germline, CDR1 is SGHRS, CDR2 YFSETQ. The length of the CDR3 is 12 residues. In nucleotides, the CDR3 is TGCGCCAGCAGCTTGGAGATGAGTACGCAGTATTTT. Amino acid sequence: CASSLEMSTQYF.

To note about this clonotype: Possible read error: a much larger clone is one base away. V is TRBV7-8 and J is TRBJ1-6, with D possibly being TRBD1 (5 bases). The V end was cut by 5 bases, the J end by 11 bases, with 19 bases between. Germline values: CDR1 SGHVS, CDR2 FQNEAQ. The CDR3 is 15 residues long. The CDR3 reads CASSPNEGSNAPLHF. The CDR3 coding sequence is TGTGCCAGCAGCCCGAACGAGGGGAGCAATGCACCCCTCCACTTT.

This clonotype appeared many times. This chain links TRBV3-1 with TRBJ2-7; TRBD2 is a possible D gene (5 bases). The germline CDR1 and CDR2 sequences are LGHDT and YNNKEL (reference sequence). The CDR3 is 15 residues long. With 0 bases removed from V and 5 bases from J, the gap between germline ends came to 14 bases. CDR3 coding DNA: TGTGCCAGCAGCCAAGAGTGGGAGTCTACAAACGAGCAGTACTTC. This encodes CASSQEWESTNEQYF.

This clonotype was detected ten times or more. This chain joins TRBV24-1 and TRBJ2-3; 13 bases are a match to TRBD2. This CDR3 is 20 amino acids long. After removal of 2 bases from V and 4 bases from J, the junction contained 14 bases not matched to a gene. Germline CDR1 KGHDR, CDR2 SFDVKD. The CDR3 protein is CATSDSTSGGPLVGSDTQYF. DNA for the CDR3: TGTGCCACCAGTGATTCGACTAGCGGGGGGCCATTGGTAGGCTCAGATACGCAGTATTTT.

This clonotype has more than one count but fewer than ten. CDR3 DNA: TGTGCCAGCTCACCACTCCCCCCGGGACCTAGCTATGGGGCCAACGTCCTGACTTTC. Encoded protein: CASSPLPPGPSYGANVLTF. The V gene is TRBV18, the J gene TRBJ2-6; the D gene could be TRBD1 or TRBD2 (5 bases each). CDR3 size: 19 residues. The germline CDR1 and CDR2 sequences are KGHSH and LQKENI. The V gene lost 1 base and the J gene lost 3 bases, with 19 bases spanning the gap. The variable domain in full, completed from reference TRBV18 and TRBJ2-6, reads NAGVMQNPRHLVRRRGQEARLRCSPMKGHSHVYWYRQLPEEGLKFMVYLQKENIIDESGMPKERFSAEFPKEGPSILRIQQVVRGDSAAYFCASSPLPPGPSYGANVLTFGAGSRLTVL.

This clonotype has at least ten counts. The chain recombines TRBV11-1 with TRBJ2-3, with 8 bases lining up with TRBD2. CDR3 length equals 15 residues. The V segment lost 5 bases and the J segment 3 bases; nucleotides outside the gene matches: 7. Per germline, CDR1 SGHAT and CDR2 FQDESV (reference sequence). This CDR3 is CASSPFSGGTDTQYF. The CDR3 DNA follows: TGTGCCAGCAGCCCTTTCAGCGGGGGAACAGATACGCAGTATTTT. Full variable domain (missing parts from reference TRBV11-1 and TRBJ2-3): EAEVAQSPRYKITEKSQAVAFWCDPISGHATLYWYRQILGQGPELLVQFQDESVVDDSQLPKDRFSAERLKGVDSTLKIQPAELGDSAMYLCASSPFSGGTDTQYFGPGTRLTVL.

This clonotype came up a few times. The rearrangement joins TRBV20-1 to TRBJ2-5, with D perhaps matching TRBD2 (5 bases). Germline CDR1 and CDR2: DFQATT and SNEGSKA (reference sequence). V was pared by 5 bases and J by 5 bases, with 12 bases between. The CDR3 length is 12 residues. The CDR3 DNA reads as TGCAGTGCTCCAGGAGGCGGGGAGACCCAGTACTTC. Its translation: CSAPGGGETQYF.

This clonotype was seen ten or more times. This chain links TRBV6-1 with TRBJ2-3; 9 positions match TRBD2. V gave up 6 bases and J gave up 4 bases; unmatched junction bases: 11. CDR3 length: 16 amino acids. Per the germline V gene, CDR1 is MNHNS and CDR2 is SASEGT. CDR3 residues: CASSAVPSGVADTQYF. As DNA, the CDR3 is TGTGCCAGCAGCGCCGTCCCTAGCGGGGTTGCAGATACGCAGTATTTT.

The rearrangement joins TRBV20-1 to TRBJ2-2; possible D gene TRBD2, 6 bases. The CDR3 has 14 residues. The germline gives CDR1 DFQATT, CDR2 SNEGSKA (reference sequence). Deletions cut 3 bases from V and 6 bases from J, with 14 bases between. The CDR3 is CSASSAGCSGELFF. The CDR3 region has the DNA TGCAGTGCTAGTTCTGCGGGGTGCTCCGGGGAGCTGTTTTTT.

The chain recombines TRBV20-1 with TRBJ2-5; no clear D gene. Trimming removed 6 bases from V and 2 bases from J, with 22 bases in between. Germline-derived CDR1 and CDR2 are DFQATT and SNEGSKA (reference sequence). The CDR3 covers 16 residues. In DNA, the CDR3 is TGCAGTGCCCTAGGTCTTCAGAGCGTCGCGCAAGAGACCCAGTACTTC. This sequence encodes CSALGLQSVAQETQYF.

This clonotype came up many times. CDR3 amino acids: CASRTGPVLANVLTF. For the CDR3, the DNA is TGTGCCAGCAGAACAGGGCCTGTTTTAGCCAACGTCCTGACTTTC. The V call is TRBV28, the J call TRBJ2-6, with D possibly TRBD1 on 6 matching bases. Germline V gene sequence: CDR1 MDHEN, CDR2 SYDVKM. The CDR3 runs 15 residues. V dropped 6 bases and J dropped 7 bases, with 16 bases sitting between them.